This paragraph covers one TCR beta chain sequence. Antigen unknown. This entry belongs to a study of CD8+ T cells in alopecia areata. Points from the study as a whole: Normal skin's resident alphabeta T cells are also sequenced in scalp samples.

V dropped 4 bases and J dropped 3 bases, with 14 bases sitting between them. Germline V gene sequence: CDR1 SGHDT, CDR2 YYEEEE. The CDR3 loop spans 15 amino acids. Following RNA extraction, reverse transcription yielded cDNA that acted as the sequencing template. Generated by immunoSEQ multiplex PCR, the TCRdb table keeps only in-frame clones and is missing some. The sample has about 97,000 clones, approximately 42% seen once; the top ten hold 1% to 1.5%. Sequenced input: CD4+ T cells sorted from blood. The TCR sequence derives from a human donor with alopecia areata. The chain combines TRBV5-6 with TRBJ1-5; maybe TRBD1 (5 bases). CDR3 residues: CASSRGAVDNQPQHF. The CDR3 nucleotides read TGTGCCAGCAGCCGAGGGGCGGTGGACAATCAGCCCCAGCATTTT.